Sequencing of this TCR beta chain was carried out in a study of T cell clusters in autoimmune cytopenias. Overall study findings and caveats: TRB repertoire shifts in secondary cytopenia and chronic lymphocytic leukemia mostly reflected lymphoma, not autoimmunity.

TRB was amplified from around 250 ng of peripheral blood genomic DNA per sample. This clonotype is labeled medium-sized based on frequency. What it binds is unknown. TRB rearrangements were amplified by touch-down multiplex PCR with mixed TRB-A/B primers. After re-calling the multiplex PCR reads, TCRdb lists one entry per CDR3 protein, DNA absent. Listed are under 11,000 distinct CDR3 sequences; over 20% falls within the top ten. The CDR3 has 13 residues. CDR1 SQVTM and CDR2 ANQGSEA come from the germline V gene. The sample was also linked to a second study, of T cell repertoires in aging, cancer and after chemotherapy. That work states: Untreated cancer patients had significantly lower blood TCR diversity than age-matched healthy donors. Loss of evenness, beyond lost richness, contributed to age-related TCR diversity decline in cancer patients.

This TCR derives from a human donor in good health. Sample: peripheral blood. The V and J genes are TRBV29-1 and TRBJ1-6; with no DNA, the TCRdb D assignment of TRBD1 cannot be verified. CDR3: CSVGDGSNSPLHF.